The T cell receptor beta chain described here comes from a study of neurological immune-mediated disorders. This CDR3 has 13 residues. Looked up from germline, CDR1 is SGHTA and CDR2 is FQGTGA. The V end lost 4 bases, the J end lost 2 bases, and 8 bases lay between the germline ends. In this sample, this clonotype turned up many times. TCRdb re-analysed the 5' RACE reads in MiXCR, keeping a single row per CDR3 protein. The sample yields tens of thousands of distinct CDR3 sequences, 4% to 6% seen once. This receptor was taken from a man between 18 and 35 years old with multiple sclerosis. The chain combines TRBV7-3 with TRBJ2-5, with D hard to call. The sequencing input was PBMCs. The CDR3 DNA reads TGTGCCAGCAGCTCACAGCTGCAAGAGACCCAGTACTTC. Its translation is CASSSQLQETQYF.